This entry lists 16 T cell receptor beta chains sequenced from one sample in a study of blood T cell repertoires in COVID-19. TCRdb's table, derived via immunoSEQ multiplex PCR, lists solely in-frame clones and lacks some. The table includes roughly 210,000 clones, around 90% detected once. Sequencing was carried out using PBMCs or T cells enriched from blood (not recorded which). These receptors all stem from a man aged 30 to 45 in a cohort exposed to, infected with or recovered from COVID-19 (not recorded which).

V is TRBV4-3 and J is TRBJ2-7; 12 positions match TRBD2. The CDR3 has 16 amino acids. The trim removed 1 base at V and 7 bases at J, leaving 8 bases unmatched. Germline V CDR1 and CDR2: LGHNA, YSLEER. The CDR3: CASSQAPSGRVREQYF. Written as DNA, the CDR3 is TGCGCCAGCAGCCAAGCGCCTAGCGGGAGGGTTCGGGAGCAGTACTTC.

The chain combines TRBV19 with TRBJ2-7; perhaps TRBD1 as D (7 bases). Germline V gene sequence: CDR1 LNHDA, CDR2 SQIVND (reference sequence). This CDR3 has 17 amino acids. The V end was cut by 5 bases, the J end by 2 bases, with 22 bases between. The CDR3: CASSSSRRGRLAYEQYF. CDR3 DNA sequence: TGTGCCAGTAGTTCGTCCCGGAGGGGGCGCCTAGCCTACGAGCAGTACTTC.

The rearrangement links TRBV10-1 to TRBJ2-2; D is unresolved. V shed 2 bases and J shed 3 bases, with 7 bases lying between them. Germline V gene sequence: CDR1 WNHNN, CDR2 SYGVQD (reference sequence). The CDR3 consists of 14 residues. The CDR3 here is CASSEGPDTGELFF. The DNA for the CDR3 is TGCGCCAGCAGTGAGGGTCCGGACACCGGGGAGCTGTTTTTT.

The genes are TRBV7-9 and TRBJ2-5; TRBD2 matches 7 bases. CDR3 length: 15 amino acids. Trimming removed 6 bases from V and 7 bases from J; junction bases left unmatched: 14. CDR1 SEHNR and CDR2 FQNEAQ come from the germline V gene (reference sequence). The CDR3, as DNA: TGTGCCAGCAGGGCAGGACTCCGGGGGAGGGGGACCCAGTACTTC. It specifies CASRAGLRGRGTQYF.

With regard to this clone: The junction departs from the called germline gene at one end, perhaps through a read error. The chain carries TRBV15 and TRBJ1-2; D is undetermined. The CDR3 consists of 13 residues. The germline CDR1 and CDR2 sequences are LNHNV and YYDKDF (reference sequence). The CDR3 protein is CATSRNSQVPPAF. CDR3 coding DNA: TGTGCCACCAGCAGAAATAGCCAAGTCCCACCGGCCTTC.

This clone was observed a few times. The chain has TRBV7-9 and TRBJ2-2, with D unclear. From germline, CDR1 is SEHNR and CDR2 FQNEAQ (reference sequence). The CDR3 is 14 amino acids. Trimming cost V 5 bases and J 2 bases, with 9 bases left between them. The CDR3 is CASSPRENTGELFF. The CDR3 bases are TGTGCCAGCAGCCCGCGTGAAAACACCGGGGAGCTGTTTTTT.

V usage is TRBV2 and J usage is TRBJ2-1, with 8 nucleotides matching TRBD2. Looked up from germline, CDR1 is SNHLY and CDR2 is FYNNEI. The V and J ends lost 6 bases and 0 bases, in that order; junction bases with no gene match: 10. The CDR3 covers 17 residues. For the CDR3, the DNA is TGTGCCAGCAGCGGCTCTAGCGGGCCGAGCTCCTACAATGAGCAGTTCTTC. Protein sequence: CASSGSSGPSSYNEQFF.

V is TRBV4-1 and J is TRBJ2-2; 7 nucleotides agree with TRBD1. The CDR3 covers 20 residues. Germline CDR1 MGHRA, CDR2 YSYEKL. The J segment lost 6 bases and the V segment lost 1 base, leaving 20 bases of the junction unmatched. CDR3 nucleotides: TGCGCCAGCAGCCAAGTTATAGGCGCAGGGGGTTCGTCTATTGCCGGGGAGCTGTTTTTT. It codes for CASSQVIGAGGSSIAGELFF.

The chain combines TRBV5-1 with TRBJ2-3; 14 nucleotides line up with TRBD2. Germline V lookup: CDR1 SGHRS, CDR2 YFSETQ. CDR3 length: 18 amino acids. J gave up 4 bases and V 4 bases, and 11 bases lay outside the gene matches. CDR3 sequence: CASSISLLTSGGADTQYF. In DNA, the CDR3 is TGCGCCAGCAGCATCTCGCTTCTGACTAGCGGGGGGGCAGATACGCAGTATTTT. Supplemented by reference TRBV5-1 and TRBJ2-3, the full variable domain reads KAGVTQTPRYLIKTRGQQVTLSCSPISGHRSVSWYQQTPGQGLQFLFEYFSETQRNKGNFPGRFSGRQFSNSRSEMNVSTLELGDSALYLCASSISLLTSGGADTQYFGPGTRLTVL.

The CDR3 loop reads CASSSAYSYEQYF. DNA of the CDR3: TGTGCCAGCAGCTCCGCGTACTCCTACGAGCAGTACTTC. The chain combines TRBV7-2 with TRBJ2-7, with D unclear. The ends were cut back, 4 bases at V and 0 bases at J, with 7 bases in the middle. Germline CDR1 is SGHTA and CDR2 is FQGNSA. This CDR3 region has 13 residues. Filled out from reference TRBV7-2 and TRBJ2-7, the complete variable domain reads GAGVSQSPSNKVTEKGKDVELRCDPISGHTALYWYRQSLGQGLEFLIYFQGNSAPDKSGLPSDRFSAERTGGSVSTLTIQRTQQEDSAVYLCASSSAYSYEQYFGPGTRLTVT.

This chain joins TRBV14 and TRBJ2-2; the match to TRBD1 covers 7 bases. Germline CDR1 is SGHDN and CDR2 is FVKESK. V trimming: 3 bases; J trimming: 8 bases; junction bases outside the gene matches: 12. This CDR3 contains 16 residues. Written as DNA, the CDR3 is TGTGCCAGCAGCCACACCGGACAGGAGTTGGAGGGGGAGCTGTTTTTT. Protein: CASSHTGQELEGELFF.

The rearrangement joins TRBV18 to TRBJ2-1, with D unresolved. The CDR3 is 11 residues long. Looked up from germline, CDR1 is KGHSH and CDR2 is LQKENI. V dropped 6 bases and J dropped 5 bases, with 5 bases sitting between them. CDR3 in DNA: TGTGCCAGCTCCCTTAACAATGAGCAGTTCTTC. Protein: CASSLNNEQFF. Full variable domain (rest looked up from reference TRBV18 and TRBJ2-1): NAGVMQNPRHLVRRRGQEARLRCSPMKGHSHVYWYRQLPEEGLKFMVYLQKENIIDESGMPKERFSAEFPKEGPSILRIQQVVRGDSAAYFCASSLNNEQFFGPGTRLTVL.

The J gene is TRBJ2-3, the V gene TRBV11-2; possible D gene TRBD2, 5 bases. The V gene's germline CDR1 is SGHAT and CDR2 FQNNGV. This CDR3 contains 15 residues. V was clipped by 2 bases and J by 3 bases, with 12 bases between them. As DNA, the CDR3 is TGTGCCAGCAGCTTACGGACTGGCTTTACAGATACGCAGTATTTT. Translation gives CASSLRTGFTDTQYF.

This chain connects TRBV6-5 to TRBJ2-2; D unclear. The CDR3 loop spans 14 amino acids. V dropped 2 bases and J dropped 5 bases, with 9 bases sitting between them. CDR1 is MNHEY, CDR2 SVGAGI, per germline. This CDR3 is CASSYEEGTGELFF. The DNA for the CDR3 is TGTGCCAGCAGTTACGAGGAAGGAACCGGGGAGCTGTTTTTT.

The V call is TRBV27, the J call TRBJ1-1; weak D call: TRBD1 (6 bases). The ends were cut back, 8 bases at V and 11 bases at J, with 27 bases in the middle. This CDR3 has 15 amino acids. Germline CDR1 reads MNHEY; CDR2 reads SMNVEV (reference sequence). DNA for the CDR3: TGTGCCAGCGGCCTACTACAGGGTTCATCTTCGGGGGCTTTCTTT. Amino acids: CASGLLQGSSSGAFF.

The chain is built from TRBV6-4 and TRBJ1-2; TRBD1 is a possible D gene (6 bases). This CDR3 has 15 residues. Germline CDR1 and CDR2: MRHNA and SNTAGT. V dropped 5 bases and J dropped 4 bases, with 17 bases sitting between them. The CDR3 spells CASSSTPGRGYGYTF. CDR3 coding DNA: TGTGCCAGCAGTTCCACCCCGGGCAGGGGCTATGGCTACACCTTC.